This TCR delta chain came from a study of gamma-delta T cells after stem cell transplantation. TCRdb re-called the RT-PCR reads with CATT. Seen here are around 2,900 delta-chain clones, 5% observed once, and the top ten hold under 45%. About this clone itself: The protein TCRdb lists belongs to a much larger clone and differs from this DNA's translation at residue 9, which points to a read error; the protein shown is made from the DNA.

The CDR3 contains 16 residues. Trimming shortened V by 1 base and J by 1 base, and 15 bases separated the two germline ends. Germline V lookup: CDR1 GEAIGNYY, CDR2 EKD. The clonotype comes from a human donor. It is not recorded whose cells these are; they may come from a transplant donor. What was sequenced was gamma-delta T cells. V gene TRDV2 combines with J gene TRDJ1, with a tentative D call TRDD3 (5 bases). The CDR3 sequence is CACDTMAGRPTDKLIF. The CDR3 DNA sequence: TGTGCCTGTGACACAATGGCTGGGAGACCCACCGATAAACTCATCTTT.